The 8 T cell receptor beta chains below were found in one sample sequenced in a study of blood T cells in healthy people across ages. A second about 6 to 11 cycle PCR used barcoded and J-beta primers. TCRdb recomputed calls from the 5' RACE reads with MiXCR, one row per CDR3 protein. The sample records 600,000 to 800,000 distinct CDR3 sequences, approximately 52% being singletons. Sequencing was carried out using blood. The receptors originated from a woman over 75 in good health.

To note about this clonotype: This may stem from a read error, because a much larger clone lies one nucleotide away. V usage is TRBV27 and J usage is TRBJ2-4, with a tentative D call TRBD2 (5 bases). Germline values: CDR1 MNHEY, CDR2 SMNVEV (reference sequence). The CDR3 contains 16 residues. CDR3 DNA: TGTGCCAGCAGCCACCGGGAAGCGAGATCCAAAAACACTCAGTACTTC. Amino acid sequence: CASSHREARSKNTQYF.

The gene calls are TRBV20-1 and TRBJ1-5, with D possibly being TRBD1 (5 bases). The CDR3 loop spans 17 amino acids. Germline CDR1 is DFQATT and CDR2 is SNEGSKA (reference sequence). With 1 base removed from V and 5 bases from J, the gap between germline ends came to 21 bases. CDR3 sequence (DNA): TGCAGTGCTAGAGCCCCGTGGATGGGCCTCAGGGATCAGCCCCAGCATTTT. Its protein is CSARAPWMGLRDQPQHF.

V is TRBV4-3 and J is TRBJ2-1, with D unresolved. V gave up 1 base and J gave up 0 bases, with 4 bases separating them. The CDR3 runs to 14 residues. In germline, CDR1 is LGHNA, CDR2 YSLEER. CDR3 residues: CASSQVRSYNEQFF. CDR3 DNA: TGCGCCAGCAGCCAAGTCCGCTCCTACAATGAGCAGTTCTTC.

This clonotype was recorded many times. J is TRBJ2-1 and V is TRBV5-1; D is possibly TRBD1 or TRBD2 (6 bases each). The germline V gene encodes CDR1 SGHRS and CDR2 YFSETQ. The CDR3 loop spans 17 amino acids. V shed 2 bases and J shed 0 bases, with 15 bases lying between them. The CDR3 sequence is CASSFTVGGSSYNEQFF. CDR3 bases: TGCGCCAGCAGCTTCACAGTCGGGGGCAGCTCCTACAATGAGCAGTTCTTC. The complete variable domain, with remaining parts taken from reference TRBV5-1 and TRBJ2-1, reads KAGVTQTPRYLIKTRGQQVTLSCSPISGHRSVSWYQQTPGQGLQFLFEYFSETQRNKGNFPGRFSGRQFSNSRSEMNVSTLELGDSALYLCASSFTVGGSSYNEQFFGPGTRLTVL.

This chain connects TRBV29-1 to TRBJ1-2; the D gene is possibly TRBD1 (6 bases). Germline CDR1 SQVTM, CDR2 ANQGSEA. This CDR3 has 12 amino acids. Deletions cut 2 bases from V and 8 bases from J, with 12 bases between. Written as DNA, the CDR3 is TGCAGCGTTGAAACGGGGGGCGGGGGCTACACCTTC. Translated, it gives CSVETGGGGYTF.

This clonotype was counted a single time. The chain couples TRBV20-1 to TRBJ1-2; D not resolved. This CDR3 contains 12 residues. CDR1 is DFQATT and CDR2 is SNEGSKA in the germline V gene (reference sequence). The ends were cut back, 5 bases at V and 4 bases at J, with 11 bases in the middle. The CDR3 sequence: CSAQVGVYGYTF. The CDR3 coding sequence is TGCAGTGCTCAGGTCGGGGTCTATGGCTACACCTTC.

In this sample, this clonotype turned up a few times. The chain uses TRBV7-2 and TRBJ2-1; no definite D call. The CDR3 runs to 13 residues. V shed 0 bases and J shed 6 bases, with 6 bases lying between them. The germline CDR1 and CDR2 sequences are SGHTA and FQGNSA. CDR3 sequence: CASSLASFNEQFF. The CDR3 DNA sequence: TGTGCCAGCAGCTTAGCTAGCTTCAATGAGCAGTTCTTC.

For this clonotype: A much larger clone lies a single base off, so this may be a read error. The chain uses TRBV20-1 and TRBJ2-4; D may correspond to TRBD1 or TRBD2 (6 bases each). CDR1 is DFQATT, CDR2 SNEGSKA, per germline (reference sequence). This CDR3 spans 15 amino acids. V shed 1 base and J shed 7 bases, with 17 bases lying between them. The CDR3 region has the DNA TGCAGTGCTAGAGTCCCCGGGGGCTTAGAGAACATTCAGTACTTC. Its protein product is CSARVPGGLENIQYF.